This entry is about one T cell receptor beta chain. This entry belongs to a study of blood T cell repertoires in COVID-19. Study background: Samples taken during acute and convalescent COVID-19 were collected in the United States, Italy and Spain. PBMCs, B-cell-depleted T cells, or T cells provided the cDNA or gDNA that made up the material.

CDR1 is MNHEY, CDR2 SMNVEV, per germline (reference sequence). Trimming shortened V by 4 bases and J by 7 bases, and 14 bases separated the two germline ends. This CDR3 region has 14 residues. In the authors' methods: Estimates of nucleated cell counts were drawn from the amplification of reference gene primers. Here immunoSEQ multiplex PCR was the method, and the copy in TCRdb shows in-frame clones only, minus some. The DNA gave D and trimming, while V, J and clone size come from that table. The table has 100,000 to 150,000 clones, 60% to 75% seen once; the top ten hold 1.5% to 2%. This receptor was identified in a woman aged 70 to 79 with acute or convalescent COVID-19. Material: peripheral blood. This chain links TRBV27 with TRBJ1-5, with D perhaps TRBD1 (5 bases). CDR3 in amino acids: CASSSPGQGQPQHF. DNA for the CDR3: TGTGCCAGCAGTTCCCCCGGGCAGGGACAGCCCCAGCATTTT.